The clone carrying this T cell receptor beta chain was counted many times. The sample belongs to a study of Graves' ophthalmopathy and Graves' hyperthyroidism. Amplification of the TCR beta CDR3 regions used RNA transcripts (as template). RT-PCR in the first round used HTBI primers; a second-round multiplex PCR followed. TCRdb recomputed calls from the multiplex PCR reads with MiXCR, one row per CDR3 protein. This sample has some 48,000 distinct CDR3 sequences, with 50% found just once. The CDR3 has 15 residues. Trimming removed 5 bases at V and 2 bases at J, with 16 bases between. Looked up from germline, CDR1 is SGHNT and CDR2 is YYREEE (reference sequence).

This chain uses TRBV5-4 with TRBJ1-2; TRBD1 might be the D (6 bases). This receptor was obtained from an adult man with Graves' ophthalmopathy. The sequencing sample was made of peripheral blood. CDR3 region: CASRPGDYENYGYTF. CDR3 nucleotide sequence: TGTGCCAGCAGACCAGGGGACTATGAAAACTATGGCTACACCTTC.